The entry below gives a single T cell receptor (beta chain) sequence along with its context. Its antigen is not known. The sample carries other DNA sequences with the same CDR3. This sample is part of a study of shared clonotypes between healthy human individuals. The study, taken as a whole, reports: Shared clonotypes across all four donors exceeded non-shared ones in generation probability. Of the naive CD4 clonotypes, 4% to 5% were shared across several donors.

An even split of each subset's genomic DNA across several immunoSEQ plates was performed. Per the authors' pipeline: Filtering differed since immunoSEQ provided only junctions, with no quality scores. Data came from immunoSEQ multiplex PCR; TCRdb stores just in-frame clones and leaves some out. V, J and clone size were drawn from that table, and D and trimming were deduced from the DNA. The sample gives 2 million to 2.5 million clones, around 95% of which show up once; over 0.1% is in the top ten. The CDR3 is 13 residues long. V dropped 5 bases and J dropped 7 bases, with 12 bases sitting between them. Germline CDR1 reads SGHTA; CDR2 reads FQGNSA.

This chain uses TRBV7-2 with TRBJ1-5, with a possible D match to TRBD1 (6 bases). The clonotype was recovered from a man aged 18 to 29 in good health. Input material: naive CD4+ T cells sorted from blood. The sample's subset: CD45RA+ positively selected. In DNA, the CDR3 is TGTGCCAGCAGCGTCAACAGGGACCAGCCCCAGCATTTT. Translated: CASSVNRDQPQHF.